The clone carrying this T cell receptor beta chain was counted a few times. The antigen is not known. Germline V gene sequence: CDR1 MNHNY, CDR2 SVGAGI (reference sequence). The CDR3 is 14 residues long. The V and J ends lost 4 bases and 1 base respectively, with 7 bases between them. The sample belongs to a study of T-cell memory formation after mild COVID-19. Study findings and constraints: Clones that contracted from day 15 to 85 were balanced CD4/CD8, while later expanders leaned CD4+. Pre-infection memory carried some responding clones, suggesting that cross-reactive memory joined. For second-wave clones that peaked at day 37, SARS-CoV-2 specificity went unverified.

The TCR alpha and TCR beta cDNA libraries, bearing sample barcodes and UMIs, were generated by 5'RACE using constant-segment primers. MiXCR was run by TCRdb on the 5' RACE reads, yielding one entry per CDR3 protein. In the table there are roughly 180,000 distinct CDR3 sequences, about a fifth of which are singletons. This chain connects TRBV6-6 to TRBJ2-2, with D perhaps matching TRBD1 (5 bases). This sequence originates from a young man who had mild COVID-19 (a few samples of this study predate the infection). Cell type and time point are not known. The sample taken for sequencing was PBMCs or a T cell subset sorted from them (not recorded which). The CDR3 bases are TGTGCCAGCAGTTTTGGACAGAACACCGGGGAGCTGTTTTTT. This codes for CASSFGQNTGELFF.